The subject of this entry is one T cell receptor beta chain. The antigen is unknown. This CDR3 contains 15 residues. Trimming cost V 0 bases and J 0 bases, with 5 bases left between them. Germline V gives CDR1 MNHEY, CDR2 SVGAGI. Sample donors were healthy Caucasian individuals that came from Russia, aged 6 to 90. The sample is drawn from a study of blood T cells in healthy people across ages. Study outcomes and limitations: Estimates of total diversity, which came from one million sequenced T cells, were considered to be underestimates. With naive T cell percentage, TCR beta diversity showed a strong correlation.

A sample-barcoded 5' primer and a J-beta primer mix were used in a second PCR of roughly 7 to 11 cycles. A template-switch adaptor containing 12 random nucleotides labeled each cDNA molecule. Each CDR3 protein gets one entry after TCRdb re-called the 5' RACE reads with MiXCR. The sample yields about 590,000 distinct CDR3 sequences, about 28% seen once. V is TRBV6-5 and J is TRBJ2-2; D ambiguous. Sequencing was carried out using blood. The sequence was obtained from a woman over 75 in good health. The DNA for the CDR3 is TGTGCCAGCAGTTACTCGAAAACGAACACCGGGGAGCTGTTTTTT. Translating gives CASSYSKTNTGELFF.